A single TCR beta chain is shown here with its context. Only one count was recorded for this clone. No cognate antigen has been identified for it. The sample holds no much larger clone one base away, and base qualities are not on file. The same CDR3 is also encoded by other DNA sequences in this sample. Using the deep immunoSEQ assay, multiplex PCR amplified TCR CDR3 regions from genomic DNA. Genomic DNA extracted from each cell subset was distributed evenly over all wells of several immunoSEQ 96-well plates, and each plate served as one replicate. Each replicate PCR for sorted subsets received about 200 ng genomic DNA, equal to 28,000 or so T cell genomes. Purified libraries were measured with a Qubit 3.0 fluorometer, size-checked on a Bioanalyzer 2100, and measured again with the KAPA Library Quantification kit. Every immunoSEQ 96-well plate was sequenced on a dedicated single-read 150-cycle Illumina NextSeq 550 flow cell. The original methods were these. Because only junctional sequences without quality scores were contained in the immunoSEQ output, filtering matching that applied to full-length reads could not be performed. Sequences were annotated with PyIR, a Python wrapper for IgBLAST v1.9, and V/J genes and CDR3 were assigned using IMGT germline references. Reads with weak V/J assignments (E-value above 1e-6), missing CDR3, stop codons, out-of-frame junctions, or ambiguous translated residues were removed. V3J clonotypes were defined as sequences sharing the same inferred V gene, J gene, and CDR3 amino acid sequence. The percentage overlap between two repertoires was calculated by dividing the number of shared unique clonotypes by the size of the smaller repertoire. RTK rarefaction, the Chao1 estimator, and Recon v2.1 estimates of unobserved clonotypes were used to assess repertoire richness. For all TCRbeta clonotypes obtained by the gDNA method from a few donors, generation probabilities were computed with OLGA. The immuneACCESS repertoire file appears here via TCRdb, limited to in-frame rearrangements. These files lack a portion of the clones; in checked studies, under half of the deficit traces to unresolved V genes, and the cause of the others is not known. The D gene and trimming were derived from the DNA, and the V and J assignments and clone size from that table. In all, the sample holds about 2 million clones, and just under 95% of those were seen once. The ten largest clones represent roughly 1% of the sample.

This sample is drawn from a study of shared clonotypes between healthy human individuals (dated by TCRdb to 2018 to 2021). Notes on the research overall: Three men and a couple of women, aged 18 to 49 years, made up the cohort. To increase sequencing depth and limit assay-specific biases, TCR repertoire library preparation and sequencing were carried out by different laboratories using diverse techniques. Blood TCR repertoires of about five healthy adults were deeply sequenced to estimate repertoire size and the extent of clonotype sharing between individuals. Each donor's leukapheresis produced roughly between roughly 0.85 and 9.5 billion PBMCs. Per donor, three plates each were used for CD4 naive and CD4 memory, two for CD8 naive, and one for CD8 memory.

For the CD8 naive samples, CD45RO-negative cells were positively selected for CCR7, yielding a CD45RA+CCR7+ population from which TemRA cells were excluded. Healthy HIV-negative adults with no recently reported acute infections or vaccinations were included as donors. Every donor was a Caucasian adult residing in Nashville, Tennessee, USA. After blood collection by leukapheresis, PBMCs were isolated using Ficoll-Histopaque density gradient centrifugation and then cryopreserved in the vapor phase of liquid nitrogen. Analytical flow cytometry was used to check the purity and quantity of each magnetically sorted T cell population. Each sorted fraction had its genomic DNA isolated and then quantified by UV absorbance on a Nanodrop 2000c. V is cut back by 0 bases and J by 2 bases, with 1 base in the junction unmatched. Taken from cysteine to phenylalanine, the CDR3 has 14 residues. Of all the DNA, just the CDR3 is kept, 42 bases in frame from base 1. CDR1 is given as LGHNA and CDR2 as YSLEER, both from the germline V gene.

What the authors observed across the whole study: When several donors were compared, the shared fraction of clonotypes was roughly 5% for naive CD4, roughly 3.3% for naive CD8, more than 2% for memory CD4, and 0.35% to 0.4% for memory CD8. Larger estimated clonotype richness was generally found for naive subsets than for memory subsets. Incomplete sequencing was indicated by rarefaction of sorted-subset datasets, despite the large sequencing depth. Based on pairwise subsampling, the degree of clonotype sharing among donors was expected to be affected by sequencing depth. The genetic and exposure-history diversity represented was limited by the small number of donors. Higher generation probabilities were observed for clonotypes shared by all four sorted-subset donors than for non-shared clonotypes. Sampling was restricted to blood, and TCR repertoires in tissue are likely to differ from TCR repertoires in blood.

Here the chain combines TRBV4-3 and TRBJ2-7; 7 bases in the junction line up with TRBD2. This clonotype originated in a young man in good health. Input material: naive CD8+ T cells sorted from blood. Sample cell subset or site, as interpreted from the label and publication: CD45RA+CCR7+. CDR3 sequence: CASSQEAGTYEQYF. The bases are TGCGCCAGCAGCCAAGAAGCGGGAACCTACGAGCAGTACTTC.